These 6 T cell receptor beta chains share one sample of origin, sequenced in a study of tumor-infiltrating lymphocytes in oesophageal squamous cell carcinoma. TCRdb reanalysed the PCR reads using MiXCR and keeps one entry per CDR3 protein. In the table there are around 16,000 distinct CDR3 sequences, 44% of which are singletons. Material: blood. Receptors were obtained from a female donor with esophageal squamous cell carcinoma.

This clonotype was seen at least ten times. The chain combines TRBV11-2 with TRBJ2-5, with 10 nucleotides matching TRBD1. The length of the CDR3 is 15 residues. Trimming took 5 bases from V and 4 from J; bases not matched to a gene: 7. CDR1 and CDR2 from the germline V gene are SGHAT and FQNNGV. In DNA, the CDR3 is TGTGCCAGCAGCCTCGGGACAGGGGATCGAGAGACCCAGTACTTC. Protein product: CASSLGTGDRETQYF.

The rearrangement joins TRBV12-3 or TRBV12-4 to TRBJ2-5; a weak D match, TRBD2 (6 bases). This CDR3 region has 12 residues. Deletions cut 5 bases from V and 11 bases from J, with 15 bases between. CDR3 in amino acids: CASSPLGGEQYF. The CDR3 DNA reads TGTGCCAGCAGTCCCCTGGGGGGAGAGCAGTACTTC.

Concerning this clonotype: Since a much larger clone is just one base distant, this may be a read error. The rearrangement uses TRBV4-3 and TRBJ2-5; 12 positions agree with TRBD2. Germline CDR1 and CDR2: LGHNA and YSLEER. Germline trimming cut 1 base from V and 11 bases from J; bases unmatched to any gene: 11. This CDR3 has 16 amino acids. CDR3 loop: CASSQVSSGRGNEQYF. As DNA, the CDR3 is TGCGCCAGCAGCCAAGTTTCTAGCGGGAGGGGAAATGAGCAGTACTTC.

This clonotype has a count of ten or more. The chain employs TRBV2 and TRBJ2-2; 10 bases agree with TRBD2. This CDR3 has 15 amino acids. CDR1 and CDR2 from the germline V gene are SNHLY and FYNNEI. Trimming at V came to 8 bases and at J to 3 bases, leaving 6 bases not matched to a gene. The CDR3 loop is CASLAGGTDTGELFF. CDR3 nucleotides: TGTGCCAGCTTAGCGGGGGGTACGGACACCGGGGAGCTGTTTTTT.

The V call is TRBV12-3 or TRBV12-4, the J call TRBJ2-5; no reliable D call. This CDR3 has 13 residues. V was pared by 3 bases and J by 2 bases, with 7 bases between. The CDR3 here is CASSFGRQETQYF. Here the CDR3 DNA reads TGTGCCAGCAGTTTTGGAAGGCAAGAGACCCAGTACTTC.

V is TRBV11-3 and J is TRBJ2-2, with 10 bases that match TRBD2. With V trimmed by 3 bases and J by 5 bases, 9 bases remained unmatched. Per germline, CDR1 SGHNT and CDR2 YENEEA. The CDR3 is made up of 17 amino acids. The CDR3 DNA is TGTGCCAGCAGCTTGACGGTGACTAGCGGGTTGACCGGGGAGCTGTTTTTT. Amino acids: CASSLTVTSGLTGELFF.